Listed here are 28 T cell receptor beta chains from one sample, sequenced in a study of blood T cell repertoires in COVID-19. Profiling relied on immunoSEQ multiplex PCR, and the TCRdb table lists in-frame clones only, not all of them. The data show under 200,000 clones, with around four fifths seen just once and less than 3% held by the top ten. The sequenced material came from peripheral blood. The receptors shown here come from a woman over 75 with COVID-19, enrolled during active disease.

The chain is built from TRBV7-9 and TRBJ1-6; possibly TRBD1 for D (5 bases). The CDR3 spans 14 residues. CDR1 SEHNR and CDR2 FQNEAQ come from the germline V gene (reference sequence). The V end was cut by 5 bases, the J end by 7 bases, with 12 bases between. Written as DNA, the CDR3 is TGTGCCAGCAGCGCCGGGACTGCAAATTCACCCCTCCACTTT. As protein: CASSAGTANSPLHF. Full variable domain (rest looked up from reference TRBV7-9 and TRBJ1-6): DTGVSQNPRHKITKRGQNVTFRCDPISEHNRLYWYRQTLGQGPEFLTYFQNEAQLEKSRLLSDRFSAERPKGSFSTLEIQRTEQGDSAMYLCASSAGTANSPLHFGNGTRLTVT.

This sequence joins TRBV6-5 and TRBJ2-7; weak D call: TRBD1 (6 bases). This CDR3 is built from 15 residues. The germline CDR1 and CDR2 sequences are MNHEY and SVGAGI. Trimming removed 4 bases at V and 4 bases at J, with 17 bases between. The CDR3 loop is CASSFSLLRGYEQYF. CDR3 sequence (DNA): TGTGCCAGCAGTTTCTCCCTTCTGAGGGGGTACGAGCAGTACTTC.

V and J are TRBV5-4 and TRBJ2-7, with 7 bases fitting TRBD1. The CDR3 totals 14 residues. After removal of 4 bases from V and 0 bases from J, the junction contained 4 bases not matched to a gene. Germline CDR1 reads SGHNT; CDR2 reads YYREEE (reference sequence). This chain's CDR3 is CASSLGDSSYEQYF. The CDR3 bases are TGTGCCAGCAGCCTAGGGGACAGCTCCTACGAGCAGTACTTC.

The J gene is TRBJ2-6, the V gene TRBV4-3, with D perhaps TRBD2 (5 bases). The V gene's germline CDR1 is LGHNA and CDR2 YSLEER. The CDR3 spans 18 residues. The germline V and J ends were trimmed by 4 bases and 4 bases, with 20 bases remaining between them. The chain's CDR3 is CASSPPGVMGAGANVLTF. The CDR3 DNA follows: TGCGCCAGCAGCCCACCCGGGGTCATGGGAGCCGGGGCCAACGTCCTGACTTTC.

The CDR3 region is CASYRTPRDGYTF. In DNA, the CDR3 is TGTGCCAGTTACCGGACACCCAGGGATGGCTACACCTTC. V is TRBV19 and J is TRBJ1-2; D is possibly TRBD1 (5 bases). This CDR3 spans 13 amino acids. V dropped 8 bases and J dropped 6 bases, with 16 bases sitting between them. Per the germline V gene, CDR1 is LNHDA and CDR2 is SQIVND (reference sequence).

V is TRBV6-5 and J is TRBJ1-5; 9 bases map to TRBD1. Trimming took 6 bases from V and 5 from J; bases not matched to a gene: 8. Germline V gives CDR1 MNHEY, CDR2 SVGAGI. The CDR3 loop spans 15 amino acids. The CDR3 reads CASSRWTGADQPQHF. CDR3 nucleotide sequence: TGTGCCAGCAGCCGATGGACAGGGGCCGATCAGCCCCAGCATTTT.

This chain links TRBV28 with TRBJ1-1; 8 positions agree with TRBD1. V dropped 3 bases and J dropped 13; count of bases not matched to a gene: 16. CDR1 and CDR2 from the germline V gene are MDHEN and SYDVKM. The CDR3 has 15 amino acids. CDR3 amino acids: CASSFPGGQGPLRFF. CDR3 DNA: TGTGCCAGCAGTTTCCCCGGTGGACAGGGTCCCCTTCGTTTCTTT.

The chain has TRBV10-3 and TRBJ1-1; 7 bases are a match to TRBD1. The CDR3 runs 16 residues. The trim removed 4 bases at V and 5 bases at J, leaving 13 bases unmatched. Germline V gives CDR1 ENHRY, CDR2 SYGVKD. CDR3 coding DNA: TGTGCCATCAGTGGCCTACCGACAGGGTTGATGACTGAAGCTTTCTTT. Its protein product is CAISGLPTGLMTEAFF.

A few counts support this clone. This sequence joins TRBV6-5 and TRBJ2-2, with D uncertain. The V end was cut by 6 bases, the J end by 1 base, with 12 bases between. Germline assignment: CDR1 MNHEY and CDR2 SVGAGI. The CDR3 extends over 15 amino acids. DNA of the CDR3: TGTGCCAGCAGATTCATCGCAGGGAACACCGGGGAGCTGTTTTTT. Translating it yields CASRFIAGNTGELFF.

This clone was detected only a few times. The chain is built from TRBV9 and TRBJ1-3, with unresolved D. V lost 7 bases and J lost 0, with 17 bases in between. Germline V gene lookup returns CDR1 SGDLS and CDR2 YYNGEE. The CDR3 has 16 amino acids. This CDR3 reads CASGYGGTSSGNTIYF. The CDR3 DNA sequence: TGTGCCAGCGGTTACGGCGGTACTAGCTCTGGAAACACCATATATTTT.

This clone was detected only a few times. This chain joins TRBV7-2 and TRBJ2-7, with D possibly being TRBD2 (6 bases). V was shortened by 5 bases and J by 0 bases, with 11 bases between the two germline ends. CDR1 SGHTA and CDR2 FQGNSA come from the germline V gene. The CDR3 loop spans 14 amino acids. CDR3 residues: CASSVSGASYEQYF. The CDR3, as DNA: TGTGCCAGCAGCGTATCGGGAGCCTCCTACGAGCAGTACTTC.

The J gene is TRBJ1-5, the V gene TRBV12-2; the listed D gene, TRBD1, was not tested against the DNA. TRBV12-2 has pseudogene status. The length of the CDR3 is 16 residues. The CDR3 DNA is TGTGCAAGTCGCTCCATCAGGGGGCCCGTAAATCAGCCCCAGCATTTT. This sequence encodes CASRSIRGPVNQPQHF.

The V gene is TRBV19, the J gene TRBJ2-7; the D gene is possibly TRBD2 (5 bases). The CDR3 extends over 14 amino acids. Germline V gene sequence: CDR1 LNHDA, CDR2 SQIVND (reference sequence). Trimming removed 6 bases at V and 6 bases at J, with 18 bases between. The chain's CDR3 is CASSLRGPPGEQYF. CDR3 bases: TGTGCCAGTAGCCTCCGAGGGCCTCCCGGCGAGCAGTACTTC.

This clone was seen a handful of times. The V call is TRBV7-9, the J call TRBJ1-5, with 9 bases aligning to TRBD1. CDR1 and CDR2 from the germline V gene are SEHNR and FQNEAQ (reference sequence). The CDR3 has 15 amino acids. With V trimmed by 3 bases and J by 4 bases, 4 bases remained unmatched. CDR3 protein: CASSFGQGINQPQHF. The CDR3, as DNA: TGTGCCAGCAGCTTTGGACAGGGGATAAATCAGCCCCAGCATTTT.

This chain connects TRBV15 to TRBJ2-7; 9 nucleotides line up with TRBD1. Germline-derived CDR1 and CDR2 are LNHNV and YYDKDF (reference sequence). This CDR3 has 14 amino acids. V gave up 5 bases and J gave up 1 base; unmatched junction bases: 3. CDR3 residues: CATSSGTGSYEQYF. CDR3 DNA sequence: TGTGCCACCAGCTCCGGGACAGGGTCCTACGAGCAGTACTTC.

This clone was seen just once. The chain joins TRBV21-1 to TRBJ1-2. TRBV21-1 is given as a pseudogene. The CDR3 covers 15 residues. This CDR3 reads CASSKALGGGVGYTF. The CDR3, as DNA: TGTGCCAGCAGCAAAGCCTTGGGCGGGGGGGTAGGCTACACCTTC.

The chain employs TRBV7-9 and TRBJ1-2, with D unclear. The CDR3 is made up of 12 amino acids. The V gene lost 1 base and the J gene lost 4 bases, with 4 bases spanning the gap. Germline V gene data show CDR1 as SEHNR and CDR2 as FQNEAQ (reference sequence). DNA of the CDR3: TGTGCCAGCAGCTTAGTAGCCTATGGCTACACCTTC. Protein product: CASSLVAYGYTF.

The table lists this clone with a count of one. This chain uses TRBV5-6 with TRBJ2-7; D perhaps matches TRBD2 (6 bases). Trimming shortened V by 10 bases and J by 1 base, and 15 bases separated the two germline ends. The CDR3 consists of 13 residues. CDR1 and CDR2 (germline): SGHDT, YYEEEE. DNA of the CDR3: TGTGCCGATCCGGGCGGGGCGTCCTACGAGCAGTACTTC. Protein sequence: CADPGGASYEQYF.

This rearrangement joins TRBV5-8 to TRBJ2-7; D not certain. The CDR3 totals 14 residues. V was cut by 0 bases and J by 6 bases, with 13 bases left in between. Germline V gives CDR1 SGHTS, CDR2 YDEGEE. The CDR3 protein is CASSLETLAGEQYF. CDR3 sequence (DNA): TGTGCCAGCAGCTTGGAAACCTTGGCAGGCGAGCAGTACTTC.

The chain recombines TRBV9 with TRBJ2-5; 9 nucleotides align to TRBD1. CDR1 is SGDLS, CDR2 YYNGEE, per germline. The CDR3 loop spans 15 amino acids. V trimming: 0 bases; J trimming: 5 bases; junction bases outside the gene matches: 5. The CDR3 spells CASSVATGGWETQYF. The CDR3 DNA follows: TGTGCCAGCAGCGTAGCAACAGGGGGCTGGGAGACCCAGTACTTC. Based on the CDR3 plus reference TRBV9 and TRBJ2-5, the full variable domain is DSGVTQTPKHLITATGQRVTLRCSPRSGDLSVYWYQQSLDQGLQFLIQYYNGEERAKGNILERFSAQQFPDLHSELNLSSLELGDSALYFCASSVATGGWETQYFGPGTRLLVL.

J is TRBJ1-4 and V is TRBV18; D remains unclear. This CDR3 is 15 amino acids long. Trimming removed 6 bases from V and 0 bases from J, with 11 bases in between. Germline lookup yields CDR1 KGHSH and CDR2 LQKENI. CDR3 amino acids: CASSRSRATNEKLFF. CDR3 DNA: TGTGCCAGCTCTCGATCGAGGGCAACTAATGAAAAACTGTTTTTT.

J is TRBJ2-1 and V is TRBV24-1; D possibly corresponds to TRBD2 (6 bases). This CDR3 has 13 amino acids. The V end lost 3 bases, the J end lost 15 bases, and 17 bases lay between the germline ends. Germline loops: CDR1 KGHDR, CDR2 SFDVKD. CDR3 coding DNA: TGTGCCACCAGTGATGCGGGACGGGTGTGGTGGTTCTTC. This codes for CATSDAGRVWWFF.

V usage is TRBV6-6 and J usage is TRBJ2-7; tentative D call: TRBD2 (5 bases). V was cut by 6 bases and J by 3 bases, with 12 bases left in between. The CDR3 is made up of 13 amino acids. Looked up from germline, CDR1 is MNHNY and CDR2 is SVGAGI (reference sequence). The CDR3 DNA reads as TGTGCCAGCAGCCGACTAAGACTCTACGAGCAGTACTTC. It codes for CASSRLRLYEQYF.

The CDR3 DNA is TGCGCCAGCAGCTTGGTGGAGAACAATGAGCAGTTCTTC. The encoded protein is CASSLVENNEQFF. The V and J genes are TRBV5-1 and TRBJ2-1; no definite D call. The ends were cut back, 0 bases at V and 5 bases at J, with 6 bases in the middle. The CDR3 runs to 13 residues. Per germline, CDR1 SGHRS and CDR2 YFSETQ. Using reference TRBV5-1 and TRBJ2-1 for the parts outside the CDR3, the full variable domain is KAGVTQTPRYLIKTRGQQVTLSCSPISGHRSVSWYQQTPGQGLQFLFEYFSETQRNKGNFPGRFSGRQFSNSRSEMNVSTLELGDSALYLCASSLVENNEQFFGPGTRLTVL.

The gene calls are TRBV5-5 and TRBJ1-4, with 7 bases matching TRBD1. The CDR3 runs to 17 residues. V shed 4 bases, J shed 0 bases, and the junction held 9 bases outside the gene matches. Germline V gene lookup returns CDR1 SGHKS and CDR2 YYEKEE (reference sequence). This chain's CDR3 is CASSRGQTSATNEKLFF. The CDR3, as DNA: TGTGCCAGCAGCCGGGGACAGACTTCTGCAACTAATGAAAAACTGTTTTTT.

This clone was detected a few times. This chain connects TRBV6-5 to TRBJ2-7, with 9 bases that match TRBD2. The CDR3 has 14 residues. V gave up 5 bases and J gave up 2 bases; unmatched junction bases: 4. Per germline, CDR1 MNHEY and CDR2 SVGAGI. The CDR3 coding sequence is TGTGCCAGCAGTACGGGACTAGCCGCCTACGAGCAGTACTTC. The encoded protein is CASSTGLAAYEQYF.

On this clone: Additional DNA sequences in this sample encode the identical CDR3. The genes are TRBV2 and TRBJ2-7; D perhaps matches TRBD2 (5 bases). Germline V CDR1 and CDR2: SNHLY, FYNNEI. Trimming stripped 6 bases from V and 3 bases from J, with 9 bases between. The CDR3 has 12 residues. The CDR3 loop reads CASSRGSYEQYF. In DNA, the CDR3 is TGTGCCAGCAGCCGTGGGAGCTACGAGCAGTACTTC.

This chain uses TRBV7-2 with TRBJ2-4; perhaps TRBD2 as D (7 bases). The germline CDR1 and CDR2 sequences are SGHTA and FQGNSA. CDR3 size: 15 residues. V lost 5 bases, J lost 6 bases, and 17 bases lay in between. The CDR3 region is CASSPQGGRGNIQYF. In DNA form, the CDR3 reads TGTGCCAGCAGCCCACAGGGAGGGCGGGGAAACATTCAGTACTTC.